The clone carrying this T cell receptor (beta chain) was detected ten times or more. A much bigger clone sits one base away, suggesting this may be a read error. The data stem from a study of T cells in Graves' hyperthyroidism and ophthalmopathy. Amplification yielded TCR beta CDR3 regions, with RNA transcripts as the source. HTBI primers were the set used in a first-round RT-PCR of the TCR CDR3. TCRdb redid the calling of the multiplex PCR reads with MiXCR, one entry per CDR3 protein. This table holds around 360,000 distinct CDR3 sequences, approximately 16% found once. The CDR3 totals 14 residues. CDR1 is LGHDT, CDR2 YNNKEL, per germline (reference sequence).

The clonotype comes from a woman in her sixties with Graves' ophthalmopathy. The V and J genes are TRBV3-1 and TRBJ2-5, with 7 bases identical to TRBD2. Sequencing was done on a sample of blood. CDR3 residues: CANSQPGLGETQYF. As DNA, the CDR3 is TGTGCCAACAGCCAACCAGGACTAGGGGAGACCCAGTACTTC.